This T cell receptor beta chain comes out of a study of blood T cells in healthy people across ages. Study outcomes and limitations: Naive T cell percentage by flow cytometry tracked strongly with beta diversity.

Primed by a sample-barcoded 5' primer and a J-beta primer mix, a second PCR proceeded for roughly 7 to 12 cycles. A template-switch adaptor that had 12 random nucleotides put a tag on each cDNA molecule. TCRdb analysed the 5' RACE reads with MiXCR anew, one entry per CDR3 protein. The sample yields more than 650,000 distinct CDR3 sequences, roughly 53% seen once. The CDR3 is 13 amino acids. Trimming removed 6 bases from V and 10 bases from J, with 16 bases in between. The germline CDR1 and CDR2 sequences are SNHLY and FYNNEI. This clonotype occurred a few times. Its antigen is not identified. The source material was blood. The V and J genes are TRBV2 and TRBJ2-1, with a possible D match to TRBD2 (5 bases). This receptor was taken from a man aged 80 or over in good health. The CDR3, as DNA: TGTGCCAGCAGGCTTAGACTACTTTCGGAGCAGTTCTTC. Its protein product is CASRLRLLSEQFF.